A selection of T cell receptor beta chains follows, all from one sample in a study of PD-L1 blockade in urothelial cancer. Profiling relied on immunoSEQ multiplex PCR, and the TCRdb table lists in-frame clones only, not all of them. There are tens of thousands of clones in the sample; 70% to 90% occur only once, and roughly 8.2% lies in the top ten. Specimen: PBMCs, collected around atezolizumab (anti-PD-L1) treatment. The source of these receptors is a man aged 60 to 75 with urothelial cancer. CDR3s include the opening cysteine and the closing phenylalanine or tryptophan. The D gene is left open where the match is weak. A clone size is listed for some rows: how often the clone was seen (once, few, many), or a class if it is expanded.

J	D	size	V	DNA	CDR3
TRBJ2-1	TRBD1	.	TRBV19	TGTGCCAGTAGTACCCGACAGGGGCGCCCCTACAATGAGCAGTTCTTC	CASSTRQGRPYNEQFF
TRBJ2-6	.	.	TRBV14	TGTGCCAGCAGCCAAGTACAGGGACTAACTTCTGGGGCCAACGTCCTGACTTTC	CASSQVQGLTSGANVLTF
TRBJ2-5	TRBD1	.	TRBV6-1	TGTGCCAGCAGCCCGGACAGGGCATCCAGGGCCCAGTACTTC	CASSPDRASRAQYF
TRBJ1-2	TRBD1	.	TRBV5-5	TGTGCCAGCAGCTTGCGACAGGGGGCAGGAGACTATGGCTACACCTTC	CASSLRQGAGDYGYTF
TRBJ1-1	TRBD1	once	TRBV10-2	TGCGCCAGCAGGGGGGGACAGACGAACACTGAAGCTTTCTTT	CASRGGQTNTEAFF
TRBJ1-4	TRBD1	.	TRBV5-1	TGCGCCAGCAACCCGGGACAGGGCGGTGAAAAACTGTTTTTT	CASNPGQGGEKLFF
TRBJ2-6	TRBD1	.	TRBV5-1	TGCGCCAGCAGCTGGCGTACCGGGACAGGGATCTCCGGGGCCAACGTCCTGACTTTC	CASSWRTGTGISGANVLTF
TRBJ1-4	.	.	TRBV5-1	TGCGCCAGCAGCTTGGGGACAGTTGCAACTAATGAAAAACTGTTTTTT	CASSLGTVATNEKLFF
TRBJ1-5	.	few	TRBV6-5	TGTGCCAGCAGGCCCGCCGGTAGCAATCAGCCCCAGCATTTT	CASRPAGSNQPQHF
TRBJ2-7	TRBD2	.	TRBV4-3	TGCGCCAGCAGCCAAAGCAGCGGGAGTATATACGAGCAGTACTTC	CASSQSSGSIYEQYF
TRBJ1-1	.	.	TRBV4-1	TGCGCCAGCAGCCAAGATTGGGGAGGCACTGAAGCTTTCTTT	CASSQDWGGTEAFF
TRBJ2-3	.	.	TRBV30	TGTGCCTGGAGTGTAAGGGGGGGCAGAAACACAGATACGCAGTATTTT	CAWSVRGGRNTDTQYF
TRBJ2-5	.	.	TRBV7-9	TGTGCCAGCAGCTTTGGGGGAGGTCCAGAGACCCAGTACTTC	CASSFGGGPETQYF
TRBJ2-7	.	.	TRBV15	TGTGCCACCAGCAGAGATCCCCGGACAGGGAGGGGATACGAGCAGTACTTC	CATSRDPRTGRGYEQYF
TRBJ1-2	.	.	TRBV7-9	TGTGCCAGCAGCCCGGGGGAGGACTATGGCTACACCTTC	CASSPGEDYGYTF
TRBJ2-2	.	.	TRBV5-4	TGTGCCAGCAGAGCATGGGGGGGCGTCACCGGGGAGCTGTTTTTT	CASRAWGGVTGELFF
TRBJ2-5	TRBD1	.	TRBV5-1	TGCGCCAGCAGCCCGGACAGGGGGGGGGAGACCCAGTACTTC	CASSPDRGGETQYF
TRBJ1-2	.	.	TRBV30	TGTGCCTGGAGTGTACAACACTATGGCTACACCTTC	CAWSVQHYGYTF
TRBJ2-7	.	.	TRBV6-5	TGTGCCAGCACAAACCCGACTACTCCGAGGAGGGAGCAGTACTTC	CASTNPTTPRREQYF